The present T cell receptor beta chain was sequenced within a study of shared clonotypes between healthy human individuals. The CDR3 covers 16 residues. Per the germline V gene, CDR1 is SGHNT and CDR2 is YENEEA. V was trimmed by 1 base and J by 1 base, leaving 13 bases between them. The authors ran the assay at deep level. Investigators spread the genomic DNA of each subset evenly over several immunoSEQ plates. Only in-frame clones appear in the TCRdb table, and some are missing; sequencing was by immunoSEQ multiplex PCR. The sample has 1,500,000 or so clones; roughly 95% are singletons. The donors, healthy adults who were HIV-negative, had experienced no recent acute infections or vaccinations.

The sequence was collected from a man aged 30 to 45 in good health. V is TRBV11-3 and J is TRBJ2-5; perhaps TRBD2 as D (6 bases). Sequenced material: naive CD4+ T cells sorted from blood. The subset denotes: CD45RA+ positively selected. CDR3 protein: CASSLGVGGTQETQYF. In DNA, the CDR3 is TGTGCCAGCAGCTTAGGCGTTGGGGGGACCCAAGAGACCCAGTACTTC.